Detailed here is one TCR beta chain. This specimen comes from a study of blood T cell repertoires in COVID-19. Overall study: The United States, Italy and Spain provided the acute and convalescent COVID-19 samples. T cells, B-cell-depleted T cells, or PBMCs supplied cDNA or gDNA.

In the authors' methods: Amplification of reference gene primers provided the estimated nucleated cell counts. The assay was immunoSEQ multiplex PCR, and TCRdb's table has in-frame clones only and misses some. V and J calls and clone size are given by that table; D and trimming were obtained from the DNA. The data show tens of thousands of clones, with roughly 90% seen just once and approximately 31% held by the top ten. The clonotype comes from a man aged 50 to 60 with acute or convalescent COVID-19. Sequencing input: peripheral blood.

CDR3 protein: CASSKQGAEETQYF. CDR3 DNA: TGTGCCAGCAGCAAACAGGGGGCCGAAGAGACCCAGTACTTC. The chain combines TRBV5-4 with TRBJ2-5; 9 bases align to TRBD1. Germline assignment: CDR1 SGHNT and CDR2 YYREEE (reference sequence). J lost 3 bases, V lost 4 bases, and 4 bases had no gene match. The CDR3 consists of 14 residues.